The 10 T cell receptor beta chains in this list originate from one sample, sequenced in a study of shared T cell receptors in the human thymus. Assay used: immunoSEQ multiplex PCR; TCRdb lists only in-frame clones, some missing. Of 450,000 to 650,000 clones in the sample, 70% to 80% are singletons; the top ten hold less than 0.015%. This same sample was also taken into another study, of human thymus T cells.

The sequenced sample was thymocytes. Receptors originate from a boy in the first two years of life with a congenital heart defect.

CDR3 nucleotides: TGTGCCAGCGGCCGCGGTGGAACTGAGCAGTTCTTC. It specifies CASGRGGTEQFF. The chain combines TRBV6-1 with TRBJ2-1, with no clear D. The CDR3 extends over 12 amino acids. CDR1 is MNHNS, CDR2 SASEGT, per germline. The V and J ends lost 8 bases and 9 bases respectively, with 14 bases between them.

This chain joins TRBV21-1 and TRBJ2-7; TRBD2 is the table's D call, not checked against the DNA. TRBV21-1 is an annotated pseudogene. The CDR3 is 12 amino acids. The CDR3 sequence: CASSPYPNEQYF. CDR3 coding DNA: TGTGCCAGCAGCCCCTACCCCAACGAGCAGTACTTC.

This clone was picked up one time. V is TRBV10-2 and J is TRBJ2-1; 16 positions match TRBD2. Per the germline V gene, CDR1 is WSHSY and CDR2 is SAAADI. Trimming cost V 7 bases and J 2 bases; bases outside gene matches: 11. The CDR3 length is 19 residues. The CDR3 bases are TGCGCCAGCAACAGACGTCCCGGGACTAGCGGGAGGGCCTACAATGAGCAGTTCTTC. It translates to CASNRRPGTSGRAYNEQFF.

This clone was observed a single time. This chain links TRBV11-2 with TRBJ2-2, with 8 positions matching TRBD2. Losses at the gene ends were 6 bases for V and 1 base for J; bases not matched to a gene: 10. The germline V gene has CDR1 SGHAT and CDR2 FQNNGV. CDR3 length: 17 residues. The CDR3 protein is CASSFGAGEWNTGELFF. In nucleotides, the CDR3 is TGTGCCAGCAGTTTCGGAGCGGGAGAATGGAACACCGGGGAGCTGTTTTTT. Looking up the rest from reference TRBV11-2 and TRBJ2-2 gives the full variable domain: EAGVAQSPRYKIIEKRQSVAFWCNPISGHATLYWYQQILGQGPKLLIQFQNNGVVDDSQLPKDRFSAERLKGVDSTLKIQPAKLEDSAVYLCASSFGAGEWNTGELFFGEGSRLTVL.

CDR3 sequence (DNA): TGTGCCAGCAGCTTGGGGAGCGGCCACTACGAGCAGTACTTC. This sequence encodes CASSLGSGHYEQYF. The chain combines TRBV5-6 with TRBJ2-7; tentatively, D is TRBD2 (5 bases). CDR1 and CDR2 from the germline V gene are SGHDT and YYEEEE. V lost 0 bases and J 3 bases, leaving 10 bases between the germline ends. The CDR3 sequence is 14 residues long.

V and J are TRBV4-1 and TRBJ2-5; 8 positions match TRBD1. The CDR3 has 18 residues. V lost 1 base and J lost 2; bases outside the gene matches: 12. Germline V CDR1 and CDR2: MGHRA, YSYEKL. The CDR3 DNA sequence: TGCGCCAGCAGCCAAGCCCTCCTCGGGACAGGAGGGCAAGAGACCCAGTACTTC. Encoded protein: CASSQALLGTGGQETQYF.

CDR3: CASSLSYRDREIGSNQPQHF. In DNA, the CDR3 is TGTGCCAGCAGTTTATCCTACCGGGACAGGGAAATAGGGAGCAATCAGCCCCAGCATTTT. The chain joins TRBV27 to TRBJ1-5, with 9 bases lining up with TRBD1. The CDR3 runs 20 residues. CDR1 is MNHEY, CDR2 SMNVEV, per germline (reference sequence). V was pared by 0 bases and J by 1 base, with 13 bases of the junction left unmatched.

The chain has TRBV5-4 and TRBJ2-1; 11 positions match TRBD2. Germline lookup yields CDR1 SGHNT and CDR2 YYREEE (reference sequence). There are 16 residues in the CDR3. V shed 4 bases, J shed 8 bases, and the junction held 11 bases outside the gene matches. DNA for the CDR3: TGTGCCAGCAGCCCCATAGCGGGAGGGCCTAGCGATGAGCAGTTCTTC. It specifies CASSPIAGGPSDEQFF.

The rearrangement uses TRBV5-4 and TRBJ2-2, with TRBD2 matching 8 bases. V shed 1 base and J 3 bases; nucleotides not matched to a gene: 8. The CDR3 extends over 17 amino acids. The germline CDR1 and CDR2 sequences are SGHNT and YYREEE (reference sequence). The CDR3 sequence: CASSLPREGTDTGELFF. The DNA for the CDR3 is TGTGCCAGCAGCTTGCCACGGGAGGGTACGGACACCGGGGAGCTGTTTTTT.

This clone turned up a few times. The V and J genes are TRBV11-2 and TRBJ2-5; a possible D gene is TRBD1 (6 bases). V was cut by 8 bases and J by 4 bases, with 8 bases left in between. This CDR3 has 11 residues. Germline CDR1 SGHAT, CDR2 FQNNGV. The chain's CDR3 is CASLGGETQYF. Written as DNA, the CDR3 is TGTGCCAGCCTAGGGGGAGAGACCCAGTACTTC. Drawing the rest from reference TRBV11-2 and TRBJ2-5, the complete variable domain is EAGVAQSPRYKIIEKRQSVAFWCNPISGHATLYWYQQILGQGPKLLIQFQNNGVVDDSQLPKDRFSAERLKGVDSTLKIQPAKLEDSAVYLCASLGGETQYFGPGTRLLVL.